The present entry profiles one TCR beta chain with its context. The data belong to a study of blood T cell repertoires in COVID-19. Study as a whole: COVID-19 samples from acute and convalescent phases originated in the United States, Italy and Spain. The cDNA or gDNA used as material had been derived from T cells, B-cell-depleted T cells, or PBMCs.

Only in-frame clones appear in the TCRdb table, and some are missing; sequencing was by immunoSEQ multiplex PCR. Of approximately 110,000 clones detected, 85% appear once; the ten largest clones hold approximately 5.1%. CDR3 length equals 13 residues. Trimming took 6 bases from V and 8 from J; bases not matched to a gene: 6. This clonotype was obtained from a woman aged 55-69 years with COVID-19, enrolled during active disease. The chain uses TRBV12-3 or TRBV12-4 and TRBJ1-2, with 10 bases that match TRBD1. Sample: peripheral blood. The CDR3 nucleotides read TGTGCCAGCAGGCCGACAGGGGGCTTGGGCTACACCTTC. This gives the protein CASRPTGGLGYTF.